This entry is about one TCR beta chain. Antigen specificity is unknown. The data were obtained in a study of CD4 T cells in relation to SARS-CoV-2 and coronaviruses. Germline CDR1 reads SGHRS; CDR2 reads YFSETQ. This CDR3 contains 15 residues. The V and J ends lost 0 bases and 7 bases, in that order; junction bases with no gene match: 4. TCRdb keeps only in-frame clones here, not all; method: immunoSEQ multiplex PCR. The sample records about 36,000 clones, around 85% being singletons. The rearrangement joins TRBV5-1 to TRBJ2-1; 10 bases are shared with TRBD2. Sequences were obtained from naive CD4+ T cells from PBMCs, cultured in vitro. Described subset: naive CD4+ T cells isolated by negative enrichment. The sequence was obtained from an adult with COVID-19. CDR3 in amino acids: CASSLELAGENEQFF. In DNA, the CDR3 is TGCGCCAGCAGCTTGGAGCTAGCGGGAGAGAATGAGCAGTTCTTC.